A single sample is the source of the 16 T cell receptor beta chains below, sequenced in a study of cytotoxic CD8 clonotypes in ibrutinib-treated CLL. TCRdb keeps only in-frame clones here, not all; method: immunoSEQ multiplex PCR. This sample has about 9,200 clones, with around 60% found just once. This sample comprised PBMCs, obtained before ibrutinib treatment. These receptors were obtained from a human donor with chronic lymphocytic leukemia.

This clone was observed a handful of times. V usage is TRBV27 and J usage is TRBJ1-2; tentative D call: TRBD1 (5 bases). Germline CDR1 is MNHEY and CDR2 is SMNVEV (reference sequence). V lost 10 bases and J 3 bases, leaving 18 bases between the germline ends. The CDR3 loop spans 14 amino acids. The CDR3 nucleotides are TGTGCCACCCTCGGGGGGTCCCCGCACTATGGCTACACCTTC. Encoded protein: CATLGGSPHYGYTF.

This clone was seen a handful of times. The chain joins TRBV9 to TRBJ1-5, with a tentative D call TRBD1 (6 bases). Trimming left V 3 bases short and J 0 bases short, with 7 bases between. Germline V lookup: CDR1 SGDLS, CDR2 YYNGEE. This CDR3 has 14 residues. Here the CDR3 reads CASSGTVSNQPQHF. The CDR3 nucleotides are TGTGCCAGCAGCGGGACAGTTAGCAATCAGCCCCAGCATTTT.

The gene calls are TRBV21-1 and TRBJ2-1; the table gives TRBD2 as D, unverified against the DNA. TRBV21-1 is a documented pseudogene. The CDR3 spans 14 residues. This CDR3 is CASSICGIPNEQFF. The CDR3 region has the DNA TGTGCCAGCAGCATATGCGGGATTCCCAATGAGCAGTTCTTC.

The chain joins TRBV6-1 to TRBJ1-2, with 8 positions matching TRBD1. The CDR3 runs 13 residues. Germline loops: CDR1 MNHNS, CDR2 SASEGT. V was clipped by 6 bases and J by 6 bases; unmatched bases: 6. CDR3 residues: CASSPTGDHGYTF. The DNA for the CDR3 is TGTGCCAGCAGCCCGACAGGGGATCATGGCTACACCTTC.

This rearrangement joins TRBV7-3 to TRBJ2-3, with 7 bases fitting TRBD2. CDR3 length: 15 residues. The V gene's germline CDR1 is SGHTA and CDR2 FQGTGA. The J segment lost 3 bases and the V segment lost 1 base, leaving 4 bases of the junction unmatched. CDR3 sequence reads: CASSLRAGDTDTQYF. The CDR3 bases are TGTGCCAGCAGCTTAAGGGCGGGAGATACAGATACGCAGTATTTT.

The rearrangement joins TRBV5-1 to TRBJ2-2; D is unresolved. The germline V gene encodes CDR1 SGHRS and CDR2 YFSETQ. The CDR3 contains 15 residues. V lost 6 bases, J lost 4 bases, and 16 bases lay in between. The CDR3 DNA reads as TGCGCCAGCACCAGGAAAATCGAGAGCACCGGGGAGCTGTTTTTT. This gives the protein CASTRKIESTGELFF. Drawing the rest from reference TRBV5-1 and TRBJ2-2, the complete variable domain is KAGVTQTPRYLIKTRGQQVTLSCSPISGHRSVSWYQQTPGQGLQFLFEYFSETQRNKGNFPGRFSGRQFSNSRSEMNVSTLELGDSALYLCASTRKIESTGELFFGEGSRLTVL.

The chain employs TRBV6-5 and TRBJ2-3, with 7 nucleotides matching TRBD2. V dropped 2 bases and J dropped 1; count of bases not matched to a gene: 6. The CDR3 is 16 amino acids. In germline, CDR1 is MNHEY, CDR2 SVGAGI. CDR3 bases: TGTGCCAGCAGTTACACCTTAGCGGGCCGCACAGATACGCAGTATTTT. It specifies CASSYTLAGRTDTQYF.

The chain carries TRBV21-1 and TRBJ2-1; the D call in the table, TRBD2, was not verified against the DNA. TRBV21-1 has pseudogene status. The CDR3 extends over 15 amino acids. CDR3 sequence (DNA): TGTGCCAGCAGCAGGCCTAGCGGCTGTTGCGATGAGCAGTTCTTC. Amino acid sequence: CASSRPSGCCDEQFF.

The chain couples TRBV6-1 to TRBJ1-6; 10 bases align to TRBD1. V shed 4 bases and J 1 base; nucleotides not matched to a gene: 4. Germline V gives CDR1 MNHNS, CDR2 SASEGT. The CDR3 is 17 residues long. DNA for the CDR3: TGTGCCAGCAGTGGCAGGGACAGGGGATCCTATAATTCACCCCTCCACTTT. Protein: CASSGRDRGSYNSPLHF.

The table lists this clone with a few counts. The rearrangement uses TRBV7-3 and TRBJ2-1, with 16 bases fitting TRBD2. With V trimmed by 4 bases and J by 1 base, 1 base remained unmatched. The CDR3 has 17 amino acids. Germline-derived CDR1 and CDR2 are SGHTA and FQGTGA. The CDR3: CASSSGLAGGSYNEQFF. The CDR3 nucleotides are TGTGCCAGCAGCTCGGGACTAGCGGGAGGGTCCTACAATGAGCAGTTCTTC.

This clone was seen only a few times. The chain links TRBV14 to TRBJ1-2, with D unresolved. The CDR3 length is 12 residues. The V end was cut by 5 bases, the J end by 6 bases, with 10 bases between. CDR1 is SGHDN and CDR2 is FVKESK in the germline V gene. This CDR3 is CASSNRYNGYTF. The CDR3 DNA is TGTGCCAGCAGCAACCGCTATAATGGCTACACCTTC. Together with reference TRBV14 and TRBJ1-2, the CDR3 gives the full variable domain: EAGVTQFPSHSVIEKGQTVTLRCDPISGHDNLYWYRRVMGKEIKFLLHFVKESKQDESGMPNNRFLAERTGGTYSTLKVQPAELEDSGVYFCASSNRYNGYTFGSGTRLTVV.

There are a few counts of this clone. The chain has TRBV2 and TRBJ1-1; 10 positions agree with TRBD1. The CDR3 length is 16 residues. CDR1 is SNHLY, CDR2 FYNNEI, per germline. The V segment lost 0 bases and the J segment 4 bases; nucleotides outside the gene matches: 5. CDR3 amino acids: CASSEALRTGGTEAFF. Here the CDR3 DNA reads TGTGCCAGCAGTGAAGCGCTTCGGACAGGGGGCACTGAAGCTTTCTTT. The full variable domain, completed using reference TRBV2 and TRBJ1-1, is EPEVTQTPSHQVTQMGQEVILRCVPISNHLYFYWYRQILGQKVEFLVSFYNNEISEKSEIFDDQFSVERPDGSNFTLKIRSTKLEDSAMYFCASSEALRTGGTEAFFGQGTRLTVV.

The chain is built from TRBV18 and TRBJ2-7; no clear D gene. Germline V CDR1 and CDR2: KGHSH, LQKENI. The CDR3 contains 15 residues. Trimming removed 5 bases from V and 2 bases from J, with 16 bases in between. The CDR3 loop reads CASSYKERSTYEQYF. In DNA form, the CDR3 reads TGTGCCAGCTCATACAAGGAAAGGTCAACCTACGAGCAGTACTTC.

This clone came up a few times. This CDR3 reads CASSQTGVNNEQFF. The CDR3 DNA sequence: TGTGCCAGCAGTCAGACAGGGGTAAACAATGAGCAGTTCTTC. The chain employs TRBV9 and TRBJ2-1; 8 positions match TRBD1. The V gene end was trimmed by 5 bases and the J gene end by 5 bases; junction bases not matched to a gene: 6. This CDR3 spans 14 amino acids. Germline CDR1 reads SGDLS; CDR2 reads YYNGEE.

Only a few counts were recorded for this clone. The V call is TRBV2, the J call TRBJ1-2; 7 bases are shared with TRBD1. Germline-derived CDR1 and CDR2 are SNHLY and FYNNEI. This CDR3 is 17 amino acids long. Unmatched junction bases numbered 16, after V lost 5 bases and J lost 4 bases. In nucleotides, the CDR3 is TGTGCCAGCAGTCCAGGTGCTCCGGGACAGTCGTCCTATGGCTACACCTTC. Protein: CASSPGAPGQSSYGYTF.

In this sample, this clone turned up once. The V gene is TRBV12-5, the J gene TRBJ1-5; D perhaps matches TRBD1 (6 bases). CDR3 size: 14 residues. The V end lost 7 bases, the J end lost 0 bases, and 10 bases lay between the germline ends. Germline CDR1 and CDR2: LGHNT and FRNRAP. The CDR3 reads CASEGGYSNQPQHF. DNA of the CDR3: TGTGCTAGTGAGGGGGGATATAGCAATCAGCCCCAGCATTTT. The variable domain in full, with the rest retrieved from reference TRBV12-5 and TRBJ1-5, is DARVTQTPRHKVTEMGQEVTMRCQPILGHNTVFWYRQTMMQGLELLAYFRNRAPLDDSGMPKDRFSAEMPDATLATLKIQPSEPRDSAVYFCASEGGYSNQPQHFGDGTRLSIL.